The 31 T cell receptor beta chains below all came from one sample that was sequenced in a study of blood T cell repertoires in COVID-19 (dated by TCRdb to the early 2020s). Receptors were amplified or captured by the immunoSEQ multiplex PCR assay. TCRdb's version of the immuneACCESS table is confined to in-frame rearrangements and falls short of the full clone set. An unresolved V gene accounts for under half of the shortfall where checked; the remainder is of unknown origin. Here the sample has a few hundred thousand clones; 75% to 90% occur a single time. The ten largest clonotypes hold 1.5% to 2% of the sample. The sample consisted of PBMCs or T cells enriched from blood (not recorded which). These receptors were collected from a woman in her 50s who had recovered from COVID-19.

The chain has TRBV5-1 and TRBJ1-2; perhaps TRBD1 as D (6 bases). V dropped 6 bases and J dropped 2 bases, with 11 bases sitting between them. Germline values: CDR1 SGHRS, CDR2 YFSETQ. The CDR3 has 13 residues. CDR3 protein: CASNPGQNYGYTF. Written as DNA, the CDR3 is TGCGCCAGCAATCCCGGACAGAACTATGGCTACACCTTC.

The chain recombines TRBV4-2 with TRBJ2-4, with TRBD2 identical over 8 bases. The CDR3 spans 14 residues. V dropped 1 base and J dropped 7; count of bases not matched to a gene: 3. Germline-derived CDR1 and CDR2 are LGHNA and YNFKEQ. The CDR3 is CASSQGPGGNIQYF. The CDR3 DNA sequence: TGTGCCAGCAGCCAAGGCCCGGGGGGGAACATTCAGTACTTC.

In nucleotides, the CDR3 is TGTGCCAGCAGTGAGGGCAGGGGTCAGCCCCAGCATTTT. This translates into CASSEGRGQPQHF. The rearrangement uses TRBV6-1 and TRBJ1-5, with a weak D call TRBD1 (6 bases). The CDR3 totals 13 residues. V shed 3 bases and J shed 6 bases, with 9 bases lying between them. The V gene's germline CDR1 is MNHNS and CDR2 SASEGT.

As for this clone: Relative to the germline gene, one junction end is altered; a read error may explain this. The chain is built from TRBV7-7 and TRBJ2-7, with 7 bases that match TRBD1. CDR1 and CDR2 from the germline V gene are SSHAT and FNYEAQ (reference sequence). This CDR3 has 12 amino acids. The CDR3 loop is CASSSSGGEQYF. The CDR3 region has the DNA TGTGCTAGCAGCTCATCAGGGGGAGAGCAGTACTTC.

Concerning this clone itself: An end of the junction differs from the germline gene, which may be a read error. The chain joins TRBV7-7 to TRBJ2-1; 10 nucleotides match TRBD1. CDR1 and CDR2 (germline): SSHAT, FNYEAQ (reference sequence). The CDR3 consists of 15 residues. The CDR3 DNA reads TGTGCTAGCACCCTGGGGACAGGGGCCTACAATGAGCAGTTCTTC. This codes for CASTLGTGAYNEQFF.

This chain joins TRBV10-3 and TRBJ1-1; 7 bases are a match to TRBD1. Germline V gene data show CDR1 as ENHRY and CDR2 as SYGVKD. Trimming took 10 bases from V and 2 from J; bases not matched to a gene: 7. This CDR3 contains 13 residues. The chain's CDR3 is CATYRGGNTEAFF. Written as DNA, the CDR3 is TGTGCCACGTACAGGGGAGGTAACACTGAAGCTTTCTTT.

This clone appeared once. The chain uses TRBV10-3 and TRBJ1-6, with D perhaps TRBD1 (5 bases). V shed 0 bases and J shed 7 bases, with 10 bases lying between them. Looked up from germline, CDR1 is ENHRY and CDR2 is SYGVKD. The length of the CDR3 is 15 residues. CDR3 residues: CAISESAGRNSPLHF. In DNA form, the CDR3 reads TGTGCCATCAGTGAGTCTGCAGGGAGGAATTCACCCCTCCACTTT.

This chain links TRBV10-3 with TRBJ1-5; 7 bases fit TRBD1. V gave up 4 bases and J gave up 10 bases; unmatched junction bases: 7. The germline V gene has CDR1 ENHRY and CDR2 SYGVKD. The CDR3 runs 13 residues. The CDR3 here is CAISVDREGPQHF. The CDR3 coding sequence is TGTGCCATCAGTGTTGACAGGGAAGGACCCCAGCATTTT.

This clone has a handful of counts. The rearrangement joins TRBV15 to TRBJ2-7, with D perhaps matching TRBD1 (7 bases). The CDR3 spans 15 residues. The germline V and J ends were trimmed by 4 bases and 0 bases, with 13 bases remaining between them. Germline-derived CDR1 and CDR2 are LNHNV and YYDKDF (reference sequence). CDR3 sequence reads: CATSKGQDYSYEQYF. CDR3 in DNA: TGTGCCACCAGCAAAGGACAGGACTACTCCTACGAGCAGTACTTC.

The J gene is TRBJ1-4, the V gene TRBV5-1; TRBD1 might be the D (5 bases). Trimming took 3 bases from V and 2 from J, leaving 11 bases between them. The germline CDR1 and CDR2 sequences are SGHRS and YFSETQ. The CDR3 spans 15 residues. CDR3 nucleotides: TGCGCCAGCAGCTATAGGGGTTCCACTAATGAAAAACTGTTTTTT. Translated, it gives CASSYRGSTNEKLFF.

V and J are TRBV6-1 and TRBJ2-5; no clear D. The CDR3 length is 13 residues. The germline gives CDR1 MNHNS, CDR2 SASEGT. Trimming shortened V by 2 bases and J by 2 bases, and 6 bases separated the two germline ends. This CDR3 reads CASSEWQQETQYF. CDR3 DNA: TGTGCCAGCAGTGAATGGCAGCAAGAGACCCAGTACTTC.

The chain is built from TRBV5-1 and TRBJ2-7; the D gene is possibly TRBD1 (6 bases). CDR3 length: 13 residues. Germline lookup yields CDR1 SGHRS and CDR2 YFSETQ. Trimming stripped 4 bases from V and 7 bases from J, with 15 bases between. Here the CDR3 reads CASSLFTGSEQYF. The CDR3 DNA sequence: TGCGCCAGCAGCCTCTTTACAGGGTCTGAGCAGTACTTC.

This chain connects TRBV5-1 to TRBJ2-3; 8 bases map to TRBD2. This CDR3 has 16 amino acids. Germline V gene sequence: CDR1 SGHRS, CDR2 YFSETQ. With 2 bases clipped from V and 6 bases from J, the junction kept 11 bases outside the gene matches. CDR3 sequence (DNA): TGCGCCAGCAGCTTCGGGCTAGCGGGTTCAGGCGATACGCAGTATTTT. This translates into CASSFGLAGSGDTQYF. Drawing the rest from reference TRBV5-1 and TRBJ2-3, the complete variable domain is KAGVTQTPRYLIKTRGQQVTLSCSPISGHRSVSWYQQTPGQGLQFLFEYFSETQRNKGNFPGRFSGRQFSNSRSEMNVSTLELGDSALYLCASSFGLAGSGDTQYFGPGTRLTVL.

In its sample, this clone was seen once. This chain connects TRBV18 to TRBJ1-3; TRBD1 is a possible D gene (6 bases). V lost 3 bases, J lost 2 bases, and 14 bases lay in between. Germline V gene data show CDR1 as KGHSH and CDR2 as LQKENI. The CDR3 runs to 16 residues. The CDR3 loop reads CASSPTGRGPGNTIYF. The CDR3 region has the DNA TGTGCCAGCTCACCGACAGGAAGAGGCCCTGGAAACACCATATATTTT.

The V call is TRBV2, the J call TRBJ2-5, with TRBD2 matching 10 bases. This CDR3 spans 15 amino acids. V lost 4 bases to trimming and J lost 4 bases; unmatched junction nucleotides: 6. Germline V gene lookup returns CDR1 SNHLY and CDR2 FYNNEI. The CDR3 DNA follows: TGTGCCAGCAGTGGTCTAGCGGGAGCGGGAGAGACCCAGTACTTC. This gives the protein CASSGLAGAGETQYF.

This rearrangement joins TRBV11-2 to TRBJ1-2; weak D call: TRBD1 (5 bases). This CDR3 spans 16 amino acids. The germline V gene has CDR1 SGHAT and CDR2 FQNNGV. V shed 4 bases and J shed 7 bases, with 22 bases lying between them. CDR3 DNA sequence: TGTGCCAGCAGCTCCAGCCTGGGGGGGGGAGCCTTTGGCTACACCTTC. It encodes CASSSSLGGGAFGYTF.

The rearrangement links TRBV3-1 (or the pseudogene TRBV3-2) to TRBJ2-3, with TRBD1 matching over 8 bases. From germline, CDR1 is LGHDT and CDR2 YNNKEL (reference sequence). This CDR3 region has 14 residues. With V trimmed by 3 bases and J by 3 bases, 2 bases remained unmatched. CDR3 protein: CASSHQGATDTQYF. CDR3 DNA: TGTGCCAGCAGCCACCAGGGGGCAACAGATACGCAGTATTTT.

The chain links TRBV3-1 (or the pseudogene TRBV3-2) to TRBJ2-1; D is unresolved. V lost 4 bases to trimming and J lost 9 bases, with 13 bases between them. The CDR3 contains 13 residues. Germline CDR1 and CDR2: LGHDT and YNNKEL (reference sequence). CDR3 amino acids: CASSLLIAVEQFF. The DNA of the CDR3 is TGTGCCAGCAGCCTCCTAATAGCCGTTGAGCAGTTCTTC.

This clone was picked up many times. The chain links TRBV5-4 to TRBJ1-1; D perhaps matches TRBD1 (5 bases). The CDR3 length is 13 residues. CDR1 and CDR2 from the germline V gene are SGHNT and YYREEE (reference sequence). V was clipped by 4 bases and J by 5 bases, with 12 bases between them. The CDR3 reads CASSLNGGTEAFF. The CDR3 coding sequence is TGTGCCAGCAGCCTCAACGGGGGAACTGAAGCTTTCTTT.

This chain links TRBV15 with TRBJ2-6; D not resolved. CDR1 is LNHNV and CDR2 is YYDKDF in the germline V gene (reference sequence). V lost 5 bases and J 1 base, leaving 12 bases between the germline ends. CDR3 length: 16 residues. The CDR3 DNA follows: TGTGCCACCAGCGTCAACCGGTTGTCTGGGGCCAACGTCCTGACTTTC. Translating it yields CATSVNRLSGANVLTF.

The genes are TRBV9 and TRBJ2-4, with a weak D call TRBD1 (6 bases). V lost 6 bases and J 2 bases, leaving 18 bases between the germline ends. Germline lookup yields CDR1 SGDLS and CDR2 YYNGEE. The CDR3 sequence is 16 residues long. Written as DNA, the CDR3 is TGTGCCAGCACACAGGGAAGTAGTTATACCAAAAACATTCAGTACTTC. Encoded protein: CASTQGSSYTKNIQYF.

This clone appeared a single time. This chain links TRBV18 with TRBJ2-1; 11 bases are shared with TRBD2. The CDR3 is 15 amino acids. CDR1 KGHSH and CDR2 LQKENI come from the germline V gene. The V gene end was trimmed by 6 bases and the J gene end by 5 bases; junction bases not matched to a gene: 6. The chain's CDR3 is CASSSLAGADNEQFF. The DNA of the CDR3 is TGTGCCAGCTCCTCACTAGCGGGAGCTGACAATGAGCAGTTCTTC.

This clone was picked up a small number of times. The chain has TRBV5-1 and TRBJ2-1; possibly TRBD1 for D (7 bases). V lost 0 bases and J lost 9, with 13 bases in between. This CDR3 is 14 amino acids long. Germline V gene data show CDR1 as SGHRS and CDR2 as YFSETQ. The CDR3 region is CASSLVSRDSEQFF. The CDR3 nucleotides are TGCGCCAGCAGCTTGGTCTCGCGGGACAGTGAGCAGTTCTTC.

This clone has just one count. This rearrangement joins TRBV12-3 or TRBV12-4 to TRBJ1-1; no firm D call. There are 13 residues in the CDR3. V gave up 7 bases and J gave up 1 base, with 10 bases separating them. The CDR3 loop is CASTPSGNTEAFF. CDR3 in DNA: TGTGCCAGCACCCCAAGCGGGAACACTGAAGCTTTCTTT.

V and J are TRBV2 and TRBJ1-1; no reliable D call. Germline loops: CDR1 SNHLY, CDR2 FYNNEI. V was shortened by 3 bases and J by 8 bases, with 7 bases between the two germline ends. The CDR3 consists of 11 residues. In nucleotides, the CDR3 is TGTGCCAGCAGTGATGAGACAGAAGCTTTCTTT. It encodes CASSDETEAFF.

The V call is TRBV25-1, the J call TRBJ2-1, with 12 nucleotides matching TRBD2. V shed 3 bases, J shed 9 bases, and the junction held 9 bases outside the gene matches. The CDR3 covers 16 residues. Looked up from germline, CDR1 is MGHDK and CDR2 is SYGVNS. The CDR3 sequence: CASSDGPSGRVGEQFF. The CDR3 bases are TGTGCCAGCAGTGACGGGCCTAGCGGGAGGGTGGGTGAGCAGTTCTTC.

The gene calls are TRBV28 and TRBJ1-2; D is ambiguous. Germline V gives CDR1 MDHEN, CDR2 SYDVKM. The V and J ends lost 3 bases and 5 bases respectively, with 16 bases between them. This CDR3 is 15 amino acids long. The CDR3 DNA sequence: TGTGCCAGCAGTTTCCCCGGCAGGTCTGTATATGGCTACACCTTC. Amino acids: CASSFPGRSVYGYTF.

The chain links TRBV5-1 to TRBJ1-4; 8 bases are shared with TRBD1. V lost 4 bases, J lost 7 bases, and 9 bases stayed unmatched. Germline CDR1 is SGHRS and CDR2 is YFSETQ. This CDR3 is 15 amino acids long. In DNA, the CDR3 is TGCGCCAGCAGCACTGGACAGGGTGTGAGTGAAAAACTGTTTTTT. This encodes CASSTGQGVSEKLFF.

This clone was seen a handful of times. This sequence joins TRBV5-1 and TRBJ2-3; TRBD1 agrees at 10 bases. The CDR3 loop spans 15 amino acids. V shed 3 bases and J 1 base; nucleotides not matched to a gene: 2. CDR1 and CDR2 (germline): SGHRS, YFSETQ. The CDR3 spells CASSWGTGGTDTQYF. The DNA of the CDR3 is TGCGCCAGCAGCTGGGGGACAGGGGGCACAGATACGCAGTATTTT. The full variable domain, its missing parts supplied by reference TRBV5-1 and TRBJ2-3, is KAGVTQTPRYLIKTRGQQVTLSCSPISGHRSVSWYQQTPGQGLQFLFEYFSETQRNKGNFPGRFSGRQFSNSRSEMNVSTLELGDSALYLCASSWGTGGTDTQYFGPGTRLTVL.

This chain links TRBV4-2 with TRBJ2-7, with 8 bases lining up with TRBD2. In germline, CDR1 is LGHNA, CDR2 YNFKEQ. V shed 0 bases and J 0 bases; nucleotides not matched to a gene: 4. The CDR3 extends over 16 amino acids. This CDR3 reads CASSQEAGVGSYEQYF. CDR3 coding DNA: TGTGCCAGCAGCCAAGAAGCGGGGGTCGGCTCCTACGAGCAGTACTTC.

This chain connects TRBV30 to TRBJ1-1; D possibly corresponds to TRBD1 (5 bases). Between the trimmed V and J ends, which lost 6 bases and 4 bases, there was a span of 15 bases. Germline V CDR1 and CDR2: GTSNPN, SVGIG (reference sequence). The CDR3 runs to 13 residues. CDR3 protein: CACNGGGSTEAFF. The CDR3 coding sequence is TGTGCCTGCAATGGGGGGGGTAGCACTGAAGCTTTCTTT.